Here is one T cell receptor (beta chain) with its context. Antigen: not known. The data belong to a study of cytomegalovirus exposure and HLA in healthy donors. Turning to the study itself: There were 85 million or so unique TCRs (from HLA-typed donors) in an early data release. Overall study results and limits: Follow-up analysis found HLA locus-dependent TCR association rates, highest for DRB1 and lowest for HLA-C.

The CDR3 runs 17 residues. Trimming cost V 1 base and J 0 bases; bases outside gene matches: 5. Germline CDR1 and CDR2: SEHNR and FQNEAQ (reference sequence). Primers: 60 Vbeta forward and 13 Jbeta reverse. The protocol was immunoSEQ multiplex PCR, while the TCRdb copy is restricted to in-frame clones and leaves out a portion. The repertoire holds 95,000 to 150,000 clones, with around 60% as singletons. The rearrangement uses TRBV7-9 and TRBJ1-3, with TRBD1 matching 8 bases. The clonotype originates from a man aged 35-49 years in good health and CMV-seropositive. Sequenced sample: PBMCs. The CDR3 region is CASSLGQGLASGNTIYF. The CDR3 coding sequence is TGTGCCAGCAGCTTAGGACAGGGGCTGGCCTCTGGAAACACCATATATTTT.